This T cell receptor beta chain is from a study of cytomegalovirus exposure and HLA in healthy donors. Turning to the study itself: Most donors, less than 85% of a few hundred genotyped, fell in the Caucasian-associated ancestry cluster.

Primers for the PCR totalled 60 Vbeta and 13 Jbeta. The data were produced by immunoSEQ multiplex PCR, yet TCRdb's version contains in-frame clones alone and is incomplete. The sample has about 150,000 clones; more than 60% are singletons. Deletions cut 0 bases from V and 2 bases from J, with 10 bases between. This CDR3 spans 15 amino acids. Germline assignment: CDR1 MGHRA and CDR2 YSYEKL. Sequenced input: PBMCs. This receptor was taken from a man aged 30 to 39 in good health and CMV-seropositive. V is TRBV4-1 and J is TRBJ1-1; D remains ambiguous. DNA for the CDR3: TGCGCCAGCAGCCAAGATCGTTCAGGTAACACTGAAGCTTTCTTT. It yields the protein CASSQDRSGNTEAFF.